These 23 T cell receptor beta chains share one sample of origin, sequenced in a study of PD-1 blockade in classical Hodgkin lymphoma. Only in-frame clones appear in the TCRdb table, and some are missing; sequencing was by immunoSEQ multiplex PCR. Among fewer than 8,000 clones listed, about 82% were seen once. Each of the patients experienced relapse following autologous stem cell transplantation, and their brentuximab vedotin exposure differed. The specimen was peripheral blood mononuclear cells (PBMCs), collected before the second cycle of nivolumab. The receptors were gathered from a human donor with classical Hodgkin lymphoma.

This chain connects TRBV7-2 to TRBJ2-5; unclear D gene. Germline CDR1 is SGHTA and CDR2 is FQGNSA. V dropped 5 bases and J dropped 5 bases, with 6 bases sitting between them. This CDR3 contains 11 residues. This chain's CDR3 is CASSARETQYF. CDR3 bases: TGTGCCAGCAGCGCGCGGGAGACCCAGTACTTC.

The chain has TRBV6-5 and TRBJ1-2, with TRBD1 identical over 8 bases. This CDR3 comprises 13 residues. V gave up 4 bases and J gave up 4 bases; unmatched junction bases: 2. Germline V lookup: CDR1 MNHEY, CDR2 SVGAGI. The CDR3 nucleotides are TGTGCCAGCAGTTGGGACAGGCTCTATGGCTACACCTTC. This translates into CASSWDRLYGYTF.

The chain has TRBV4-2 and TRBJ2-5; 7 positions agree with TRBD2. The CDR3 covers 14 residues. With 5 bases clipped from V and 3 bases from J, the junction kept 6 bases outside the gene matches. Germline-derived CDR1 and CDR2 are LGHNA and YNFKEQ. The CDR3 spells CASSLGLAEETQYF. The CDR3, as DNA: TGTGCCAGCAGCTTGGGGCTAGCGGAAGAGACCCAGTACTTC.

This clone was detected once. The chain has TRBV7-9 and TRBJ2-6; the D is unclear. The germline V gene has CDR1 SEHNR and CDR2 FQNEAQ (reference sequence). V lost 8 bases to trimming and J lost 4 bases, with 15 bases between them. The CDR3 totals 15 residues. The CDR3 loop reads CASVHFGAGANVLTF. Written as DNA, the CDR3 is TGTGCCAGCGTCCACTTTGGAGCCGGGGCCAACGTCCTGACTTTC.

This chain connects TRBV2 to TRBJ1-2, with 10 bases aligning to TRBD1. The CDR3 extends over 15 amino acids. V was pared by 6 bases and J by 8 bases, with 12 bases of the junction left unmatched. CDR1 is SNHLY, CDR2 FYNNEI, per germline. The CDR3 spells CASRVRGQGGSGYTF. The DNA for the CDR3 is TGTGCCAGCAGGGTCCGTGGACAGGGGGGATCAGGCTACACCTTC.

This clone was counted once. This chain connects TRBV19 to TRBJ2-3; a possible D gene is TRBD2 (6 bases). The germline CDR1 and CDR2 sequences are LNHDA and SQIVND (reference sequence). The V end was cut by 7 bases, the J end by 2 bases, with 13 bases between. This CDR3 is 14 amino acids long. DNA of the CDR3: TGTGCCAGTAACACCGGGGGATCCACAGATACGCAGTATTTT. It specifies CASNTGGSTDTQYF.

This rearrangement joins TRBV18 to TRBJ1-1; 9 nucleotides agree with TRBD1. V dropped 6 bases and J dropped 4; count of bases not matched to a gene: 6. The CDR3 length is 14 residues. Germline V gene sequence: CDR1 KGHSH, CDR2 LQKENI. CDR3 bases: TGTGCCAGCTCCCGGGACAGGGTGGGCACTGAAGCTTTCTTT. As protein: CASSRDRVGTEAFF.

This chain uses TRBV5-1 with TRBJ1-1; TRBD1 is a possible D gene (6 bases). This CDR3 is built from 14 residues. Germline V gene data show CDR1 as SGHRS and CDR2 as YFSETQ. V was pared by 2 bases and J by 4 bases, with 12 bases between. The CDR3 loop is CASSLGGGFTEAFF. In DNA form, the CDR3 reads TGCGCCAGCAGCTTAGGAGGGGGGTTCACTGAAGCTTTCTTT. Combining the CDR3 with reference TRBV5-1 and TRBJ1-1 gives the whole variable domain KAGVTQTPRYLIKTRGQQVTLSCSPISGHRSVSWYQQTPGQGLQFLFEYFSETQRNKGNFPGRFSGRQFSNSRSEMNVSTLELGDSALYLCASSLGGGFTEAFFGQGTRLTVV.

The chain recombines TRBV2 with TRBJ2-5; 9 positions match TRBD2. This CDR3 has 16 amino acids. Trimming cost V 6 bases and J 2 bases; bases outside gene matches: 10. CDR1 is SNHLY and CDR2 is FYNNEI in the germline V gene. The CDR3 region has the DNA TGTGCCAGCAGCCCGGGACTAGCATCGGGGCAAGAGACCCAGTACTTC. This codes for CASSPGLASGQETQYF.

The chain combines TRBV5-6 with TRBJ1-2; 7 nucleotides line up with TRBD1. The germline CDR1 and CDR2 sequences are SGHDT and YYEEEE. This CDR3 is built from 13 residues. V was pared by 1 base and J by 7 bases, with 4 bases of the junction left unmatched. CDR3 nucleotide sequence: TGTGCCAGCAGCTTGAGGGGACAGCCTGGCTACACCTTC. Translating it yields CASSLRGQPGYTF. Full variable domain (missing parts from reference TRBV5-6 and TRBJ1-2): DAGVTQSPTHLIKTRGQQVTLRCSPKSGHDTVSWYQQALGQGPQFIFQYYEEEERQRGNFPDRFSGHQFPNYSSELNVNALLLGDSALYLCASSLRGQPGYTFGSGTRLTVV.

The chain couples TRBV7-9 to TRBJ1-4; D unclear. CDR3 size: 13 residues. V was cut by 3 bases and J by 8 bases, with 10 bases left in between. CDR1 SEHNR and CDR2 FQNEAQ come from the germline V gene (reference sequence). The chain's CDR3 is CASSLAAVEKLFF. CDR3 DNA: TGTGCCAGCAGCTTGGCGGCGGTGGAAAAACTGTTTTTT.

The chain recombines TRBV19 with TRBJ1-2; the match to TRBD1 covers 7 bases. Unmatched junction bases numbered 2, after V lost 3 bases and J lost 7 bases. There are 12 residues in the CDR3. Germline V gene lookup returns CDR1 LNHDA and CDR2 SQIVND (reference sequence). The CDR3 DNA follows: TGTGCCAGTAGTATCAACAGGGGTGGCTACACCTTC. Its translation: CASSINRGGYTF.

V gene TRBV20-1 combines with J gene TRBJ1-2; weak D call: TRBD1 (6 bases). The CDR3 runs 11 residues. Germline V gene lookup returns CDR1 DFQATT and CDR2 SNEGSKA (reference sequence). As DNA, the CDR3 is TGCAGGGCAAATTACAGGGACGGCTACACCTTC. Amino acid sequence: CRANYRDGYTF.

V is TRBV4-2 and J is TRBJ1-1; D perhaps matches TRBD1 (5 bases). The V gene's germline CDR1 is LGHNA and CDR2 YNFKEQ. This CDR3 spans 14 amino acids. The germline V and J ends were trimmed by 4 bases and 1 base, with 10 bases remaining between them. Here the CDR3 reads CASSPGRGNTEAFF. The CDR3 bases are TGTGCCAGCAGCCCGGGGAGGGGGAACACTGAAGCTTTCTTT.

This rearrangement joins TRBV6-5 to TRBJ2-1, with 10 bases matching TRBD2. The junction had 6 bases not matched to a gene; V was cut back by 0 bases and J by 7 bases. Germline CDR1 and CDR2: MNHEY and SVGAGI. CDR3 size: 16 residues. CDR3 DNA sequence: TGTGCCAGCAGTTACTCGTCGAGACTAGCGGGTAATGAGCAGTTCTTC. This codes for CASSYSSRLAGNEQFF.

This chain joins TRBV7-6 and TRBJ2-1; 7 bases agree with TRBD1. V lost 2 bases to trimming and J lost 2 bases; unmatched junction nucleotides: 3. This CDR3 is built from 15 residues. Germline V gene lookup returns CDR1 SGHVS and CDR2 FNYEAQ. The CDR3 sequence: CASSLWQGAYNEQFF. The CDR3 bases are TGTGCCAGCAGCTTATGGCAGGGGGCCTACAATGAGCAGTTCTTC.

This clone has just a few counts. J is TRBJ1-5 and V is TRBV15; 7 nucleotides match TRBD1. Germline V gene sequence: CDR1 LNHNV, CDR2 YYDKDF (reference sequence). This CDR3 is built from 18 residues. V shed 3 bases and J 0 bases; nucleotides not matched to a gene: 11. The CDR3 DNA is TGTGCCACCAGCAGGGTACAGGGGCGACTTTATAGCAATCAGCCCCAGCATTTT. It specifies CATSRVQGRLYSNQPQHF. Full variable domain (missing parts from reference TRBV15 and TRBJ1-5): DAMVIQNPRYQVTQFGKPVTLSCSQTLNHNVMYWYQQKSSQAPKLLFHYYDKDFNNEADTPDNFQSRRPNTSFCFLDIRSPGLGDTAMYLCATSRVQGRLYSNQPQHFGDGTRLSIL.

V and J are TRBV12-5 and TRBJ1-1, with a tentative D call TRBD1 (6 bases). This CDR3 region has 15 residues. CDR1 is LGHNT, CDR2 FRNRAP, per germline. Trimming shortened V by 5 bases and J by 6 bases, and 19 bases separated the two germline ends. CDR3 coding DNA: TGTGCTAGTGGTCCCCAATGGGGGCCGGGCCCTGAAGCTTTCTTT. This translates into CASGPQWGPGPEAFF.

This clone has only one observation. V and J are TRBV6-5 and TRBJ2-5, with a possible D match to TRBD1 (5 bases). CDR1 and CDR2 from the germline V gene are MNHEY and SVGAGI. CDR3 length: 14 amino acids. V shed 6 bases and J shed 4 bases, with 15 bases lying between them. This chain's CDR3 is CASRLQDWGETQYF. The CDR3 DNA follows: TGTGCCAGCAGGCTACAGGATTGGGGAGAGACCCAGTACTTC.

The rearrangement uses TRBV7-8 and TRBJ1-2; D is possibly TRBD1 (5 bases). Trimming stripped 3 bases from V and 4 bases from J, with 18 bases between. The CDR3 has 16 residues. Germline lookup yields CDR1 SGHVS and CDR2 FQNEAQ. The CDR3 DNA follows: TGTGCCAGCAGCTTTGCGGGAGGGACCCCAATCTATGGCTACACCTTC. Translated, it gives CASSFAGGTPIYGYTF.

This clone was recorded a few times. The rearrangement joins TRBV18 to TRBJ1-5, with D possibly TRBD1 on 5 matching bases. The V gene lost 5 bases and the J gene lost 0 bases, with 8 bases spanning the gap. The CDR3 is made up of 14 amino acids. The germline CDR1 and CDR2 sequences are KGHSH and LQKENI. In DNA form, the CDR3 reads TGTGCCAGCTCAGCCGACAGTAGCAATCAGCCCCAGCATTTT. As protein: CASSADSSNQPQHF.

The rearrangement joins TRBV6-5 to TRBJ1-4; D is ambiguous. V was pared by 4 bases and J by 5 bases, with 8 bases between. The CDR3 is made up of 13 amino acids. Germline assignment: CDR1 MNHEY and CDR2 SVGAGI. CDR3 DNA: TGTGCCAGCAGTTTCCGCTTCAATGAAAAACTGTTTTTT. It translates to CASSFRFNEKLFF.

CDR3 nucleotide sequence: TGTGCCATCAAGGTAGGCGGGACAGATACGCAGTATTTT. Protein product: CAIKVGGTDTQYF. V is TRBV10-3 and J is TRBJ2-3; TRBD2 might be the D (5 bases). The CDR3 is made up of 13 amino acids. CDR1 is ENHRY, CDR2 SYGVKD, per germline. V was trimmed by 7 bases and J by 3 bases, leaving 11 bases between them.